This note documents a single TCR beta chain sequence. The record originates from a study of Ad26.COV2.S vaccination and SARS-CoV-2 variants. This sample's treatment: 19 received Ad26.COV2.S at low or high dose, single or two shots; roughly five received placebo; per-sample allocation not given. The study sampled participants on day 63 after the first vaccine or placebo injection. This CDR3 has 17 amino acids. The germline gives CDR1 MNHNS, CDR2 SASEGT. V lost 0 bases, J lost 9 bases, and 12 bases stayed unmatched. TCRdb keeps only in-frame clones here, not all; method: immunoSEQ multiplex PCR. The top ten clones hold roughly 3.2% of a sample with roughly 390,000 clones, approximately 91% of them seen once.

The sample in question was peripheral blood, obtained in a trial of Ad26.COV2.S vaccine versus placebo. The chain joins TRBV6-1 to TRBJ2-1; 9 nucleotides line up with TRBD2. This TCR came from a person aged 18-65 years who received the Ad26.COV2.S COVID-19 vaccine or a placebo. CDR3 coding DNA: TGTGCCAGCAGTGAAGCGCGGGCGGGGGGGCGTTCGGGTGAGCAGTTCTTC. Encoded protein: CASSEARAGGRSGEQFF.